This T cell receptor beta chain was sequenced for a study of cytotoxic CD8 clonotypes in ibrutinib-treated CLL. V was cut by 2 bases and J by 2 bases, with 9 bases left in between. Germline-derived CDR1 and CDR2 are KGHSH and LQKENI. This CDR3 is 14 amino acids long. Data came from immunoSEQ multiplex PCR; TCRdb stores just in-frame clones and leaves some out. The repertoire consists of roughly 70,000 clones, with 75% to 95% occurring once and the leading ten covering 3.1%. This clone was observed a single time. The receptor comes from a human donor with chronic lymphocytic leukemia. This chain joins TRBV18 and TRBJ1-2; unclear D gene. This sample comprised PBMCs, obtained after 12 months of ibrutinib treatment. The CDR3 loop is CASSPAGDNYGYTF. CDR3 nucleotide sequence: TGTGCCAGCTCACCAGCTGGAGACAACTATGGCTACACCTTC.